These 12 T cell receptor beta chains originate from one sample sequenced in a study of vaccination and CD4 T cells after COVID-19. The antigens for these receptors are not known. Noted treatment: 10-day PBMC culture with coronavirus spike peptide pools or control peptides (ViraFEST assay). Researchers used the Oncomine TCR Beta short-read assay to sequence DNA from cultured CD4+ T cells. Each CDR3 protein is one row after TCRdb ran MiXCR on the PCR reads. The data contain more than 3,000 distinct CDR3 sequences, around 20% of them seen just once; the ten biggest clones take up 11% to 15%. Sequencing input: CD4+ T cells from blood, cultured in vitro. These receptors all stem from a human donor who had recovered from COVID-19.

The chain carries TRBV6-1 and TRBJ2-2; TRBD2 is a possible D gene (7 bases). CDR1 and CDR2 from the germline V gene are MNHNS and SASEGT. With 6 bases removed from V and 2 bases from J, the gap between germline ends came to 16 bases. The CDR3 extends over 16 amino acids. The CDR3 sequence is CASRGGGGRNTGELFF. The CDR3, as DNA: TGTGCCAGCAGGGGGGGAGGGGGGAGAAACACCGGGGAGCTGTTTTTT.

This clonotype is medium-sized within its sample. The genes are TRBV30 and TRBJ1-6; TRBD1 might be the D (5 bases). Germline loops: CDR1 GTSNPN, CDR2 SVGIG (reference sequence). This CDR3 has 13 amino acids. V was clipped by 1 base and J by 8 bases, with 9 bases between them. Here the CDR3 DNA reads TGTGCCTGGAGTGATGAGGGGTATTCACCCCTCCACTTT. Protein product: CAWSDEGYSPLHF.

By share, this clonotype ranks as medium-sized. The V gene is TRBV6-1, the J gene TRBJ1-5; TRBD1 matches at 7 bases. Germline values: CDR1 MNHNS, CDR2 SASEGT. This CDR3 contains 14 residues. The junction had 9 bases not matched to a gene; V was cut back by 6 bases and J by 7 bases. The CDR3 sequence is CASSRGAGGQPQHF. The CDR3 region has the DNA TGTGCCAGCAGCCGCGGGGCAGGGGGACAGCCCCAGCATTTT.

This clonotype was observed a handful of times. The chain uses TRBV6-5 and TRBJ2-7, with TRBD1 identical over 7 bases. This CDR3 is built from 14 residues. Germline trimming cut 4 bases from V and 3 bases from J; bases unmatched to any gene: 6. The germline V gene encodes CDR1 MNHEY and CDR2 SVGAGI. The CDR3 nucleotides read TGTGCCAGCAGTTTAGGGGACAGCCGCTACGAGCAGTACTTC. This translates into CASSLGDSRYEQYF.

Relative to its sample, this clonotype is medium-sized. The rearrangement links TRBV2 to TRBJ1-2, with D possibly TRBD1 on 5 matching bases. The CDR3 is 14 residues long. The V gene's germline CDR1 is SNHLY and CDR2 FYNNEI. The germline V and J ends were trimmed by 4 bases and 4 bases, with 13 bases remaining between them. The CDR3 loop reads CASSVDSRAYGYTF. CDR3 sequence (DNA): TGTGCCAGCAGTGTCGACAGCCGCGCCTATGGCTACACCTTC.

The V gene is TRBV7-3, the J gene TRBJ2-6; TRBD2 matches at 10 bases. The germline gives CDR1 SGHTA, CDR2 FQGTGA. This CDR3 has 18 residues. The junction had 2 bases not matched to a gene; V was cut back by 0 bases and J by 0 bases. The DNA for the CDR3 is TGTGCCAGCAGCTTAACTAGCGGGGGGCTCTCTGGGGCCAACGTCCTGACTTTC. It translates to CASSLTSGGLSGANVLTF.

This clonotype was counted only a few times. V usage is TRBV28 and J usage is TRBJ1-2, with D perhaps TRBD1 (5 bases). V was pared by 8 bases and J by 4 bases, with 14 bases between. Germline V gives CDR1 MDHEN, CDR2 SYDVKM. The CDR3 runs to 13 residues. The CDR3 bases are TGTGCCAGCTGCTTCCGTGGGGGCTATGGCTACACCTTC. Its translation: CASCFRGGYGYTF.

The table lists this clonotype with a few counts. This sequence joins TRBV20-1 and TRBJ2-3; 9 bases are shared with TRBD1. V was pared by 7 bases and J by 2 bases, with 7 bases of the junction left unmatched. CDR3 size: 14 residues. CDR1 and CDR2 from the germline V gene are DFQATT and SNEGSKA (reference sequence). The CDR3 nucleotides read TGCAGTGTTGGGACAGGGAGACACACAGATACGCAGTATTTT. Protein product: CSVGTGRHTDTQYF.

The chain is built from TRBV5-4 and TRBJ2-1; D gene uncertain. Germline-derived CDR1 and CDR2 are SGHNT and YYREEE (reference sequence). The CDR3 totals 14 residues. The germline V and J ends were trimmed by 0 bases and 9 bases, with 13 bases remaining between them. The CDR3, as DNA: TGTGCCAGCAGCTTGGAATGGGATCGCGTTGAGCAGTTCTTC. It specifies CASSLEWDRVEQFF.

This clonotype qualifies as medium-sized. In DNA form, the CDR3 reads TGTGCCAGCAGTGAAGCGGACAGGGGCAATCAGCCCCAGCATTTT. Protein: CASSEADRGNQPQHF. This rearrangement joins TRBV6-1 to TRBJ1-5, with 8 bases aligning to TRBD1. Looked up from germline, CDR1 is MNHNS and CDR2 is SASEGT. This CDR3 spans 15 amino acids. V trimming: 0 bases; J trimming: 2 bases; junction bases outside the gene matches: 0.

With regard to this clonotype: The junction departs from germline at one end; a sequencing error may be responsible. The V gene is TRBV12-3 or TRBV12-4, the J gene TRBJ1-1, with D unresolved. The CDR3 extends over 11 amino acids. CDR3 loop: CTSSLSTEAFF. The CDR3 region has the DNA TGTACCAGCAGTCTTTCCACTGAAGCTTTCTTT.

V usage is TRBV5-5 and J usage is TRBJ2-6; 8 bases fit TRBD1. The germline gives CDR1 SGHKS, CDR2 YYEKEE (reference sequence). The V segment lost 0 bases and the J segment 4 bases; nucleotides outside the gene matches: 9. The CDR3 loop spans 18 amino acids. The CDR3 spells CASSLAPTGAGGANVLTF. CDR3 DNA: TGTGCCAGCAGCTTGGCGCCGACAGGGGCGGGGGGGGCCAACGTCCTGACTTTC.